A selection of T cell receptor beta chains follows, all from one sample in a study of blood T cells in healthy people across ages. In TCRdb, the 5' RACE reads were re-called with MiXCR into one record per CDR3 protein. The table includes some 760,000 distinct CDR3 sequences, 20% to 25% detected once. This sample also belongs to another study, concerning T cells of mothers and their children.

Sequencing was performed on blood. The receptors originated from a boy under 18 in good health. CDR3s leave out the opening cysteine and the closing phenylalanine or tryptophan. The order of the fields is V gene, CDR3 protein.

v_call: TRBV9
cdr3_aa: ASSAGPTPYEQY

v_call: TRBV28
cdr3_aa: ASNRAPGEQY

v_call: TRBV4-1
cdr3_aa: ASSQEWDGTYEQY

v_call: TRBV20-1
cdr3_aa: SAPMTRSSYNEQF

v_call: TRBV20-1
cdr3_aa: SATRDDLHQPQH

v_call: TRBV15
cdr3_aa: ATSDGLNTEAF

v_call: TRBV20-1
cdr3_aa: SAITAETQY

v_call: TRBV7-9
cdr3_aa: ASSVGTTNYGYT

v_call: TRBV6-1
cdr3_aa: ASIQPEETQY

v_call: TRBV4-1
cdr3_aa: ASSRQDFSYEQY

v_call: TRBV29-1
cdr3_aa: SVDVLADQYTDTQY

v_call: TRBV7-8
cdr3_aa: ASSSGEPQH

v_call: TRBV6-5
cdr3_aa: ASSYRGGTGFNSPLH

v_call: TRBV11-1
cdr3_aa: ASSFGGAAEYEQY

v_call: TRBV2
cdr3_aa: ASSYTEGLQETQY

v_call: TRBV14
cdr3_aa: ASSPGVRANTGELF

v_call: TRBV12-3/TRBV12-4
cdr3_aa: ASSKTDTQY

v_call: TRBV27
cdr3_aa: ASSSRTGAVGNTIY

v_call: TRBV9
cdr3_aa: ASSVESSGVVDEQY

v_call: TRBV7-9
cdr3_aa: ASSESRGWSTEAF

v_call: TRBV20-1
cdr3_aa: SASPQGMNTEAF

v_call: TRBV10-3
cdr3_aa: AISEGGRETQY

v_call: TRBV6-2/TRBV6-3
cdr3_aa: ASCSSGNQETQY

v_call: TRBV6-1
cdr3_aa: ASSAGQAGGYGYT

v_call: TRBV7-8
cdr3_aa: ASSRRLAGGEQY

v_call: TRBV9
cdr3_aa: ASRKGSSDTQY

v_call: TRBV20-1
cdr3_aa: SAYGNGETQY

v_call: TRBV19
cdr3_aa: ASSVGTGDPYEQY

v_call: TRBV2
cdr3_aa: ASSDLGQANNEQF

v_call: TRBV7-3
cdr3_aa: ASRESAGTYNEQF

v_call: TRBV12-3/TRBV12-4
cdr3_aa: ASSRTGDQY

v_call: TRBV28
cdr3_aa: ASSSLGDAGTNEQF

v_call: TRBV4-3
cdr3_aa: ASSPDWGQTQY

v_call: TRBV27
cdr3_aa: ASSPRGAYGYT

v_call: TRBV12-3/TRBV12-4
cdr3_aa: ASSHTVQGRGSETQY

v_call: TRBV11-2
cdr3_aa: ASSTGGGNQPQH

v_call: TRBV6-5
cdr3_aa: ASSVGENYGYT

v_call: TRBV7-9
cdr3_aa: ASSILQGPNTEAF

v_call: TRBV18
cdr3_aa: ASSPYEGDSSEAF

v_call: TRBV4-3
cdr3_aa: ASSLQRGGQETQY

v_call: TRBV7-2
cdr3_aa: ASSSLRHPREQY

v_call: TRBV27
cdr3_aa: ASSLARWGGDAF

v_call: TRBV7-9
cdr3_aa: ASSFAKGSSYEQY

v_call: TRBV21-1
cdr3_aa: ASSKAASLGSYEQY

v_call: TRBV7-2
cdr3_aa: ASSVEQGAAKNIQY